This T cell receptor (beta chain) came from a study of shared clonotypes between healthy human individuals. Whole-study context: Each donor contributed plates that comprised three CD4 naive, three CD4 memory, two CD8 naive and one CD8 memory. Study conclusions and caveats: Clonotype sharing among donors, it was expected, would be affected by sequencing depth.

TCRdb keeps only in-frame clones here, not all; method: immunoSEQ multiplex PCR. The sample consists of 740,000 or so clones, less than 80% of them appearing once. Germline V gene sequence: CDR1 SGHRS, CDR2 YFSETQ. The CDR3 consists of 15 residues. V lost 0 bases and J lost 1, with 8 bases in between. On this clone: As yet, its antigen is unknown. The same CDR3 arises from other DNA sequences in this sample as well.

This clonotype was sampled from a woman aged 25 to 39 in good health. The source material was memory CD4+ T cells sorted from blood. Subset meaning: CD45RA-negative fraction. The chain carries TRBV5-1 and TRBJ2-1, with unresolved D. The CDR3 spells CASSLVGGSYNEQFF. DNA of the CDR3: TGCGCCAGCAGCTTGGTAGGTGGGTCCTACAATGAGCAGTTCTTC. The full variable domain, in which reference TRBV5-1 and TRBJ2-1 provide the parts outside the CDR3, is KAGVTQTPRYLIKTRGQQVTLSCSPISGHRSVSWYQQTPGQGLQFLFEYFSETQRNKGNFPGRFSGRQFSNSRSEMNVSTLELGDSALYLCASSLVGGSYNEQFFGPGTRLTVL.